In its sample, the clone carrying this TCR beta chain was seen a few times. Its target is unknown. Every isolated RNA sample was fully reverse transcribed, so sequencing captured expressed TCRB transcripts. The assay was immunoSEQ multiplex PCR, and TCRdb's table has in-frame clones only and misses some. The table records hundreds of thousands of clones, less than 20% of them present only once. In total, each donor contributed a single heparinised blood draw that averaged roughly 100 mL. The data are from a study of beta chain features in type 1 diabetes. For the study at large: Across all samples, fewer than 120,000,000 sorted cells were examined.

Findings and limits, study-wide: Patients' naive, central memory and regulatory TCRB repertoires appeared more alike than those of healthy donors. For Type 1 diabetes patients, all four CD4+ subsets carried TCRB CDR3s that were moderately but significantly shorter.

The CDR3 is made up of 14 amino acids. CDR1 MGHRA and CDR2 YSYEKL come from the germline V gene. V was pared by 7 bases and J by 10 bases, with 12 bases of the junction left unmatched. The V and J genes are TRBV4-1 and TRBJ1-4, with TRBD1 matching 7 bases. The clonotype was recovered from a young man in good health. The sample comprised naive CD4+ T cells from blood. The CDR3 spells CASTSQGGLGKLFF. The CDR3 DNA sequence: TGCGCCAGCACCTCCCAGGGGGGTCTCGGAAAACTGTTTTTT.